This TCR beta chain was recovered during a study of blood T cells in healthy people across ages. Points from the study as a whole: Any conclusive comparison of naive versus antigen-experienced cells was prevented by using unsorted PBMCs. Estimated diversity that came from one million T cells was considered an underestimate.

About this clonotype: Its cognate antigen is unknown.

Primers used in a second PCR of about 6 to 11 cycles were a sample-barcoded 5' primer and a J-beta primer mix. Each CDR3 protein gets one entry after TCRdb re-called the 5' RACE reads with MiXCR. Found here are around 800,000 distinct CDR3 sequences, about 53% of them singletons; the top ten hold around 41%. V dropped 5 bases and J dropped 13 bases, with 21 bases sitting between them. Germline V gives CDR1 DFQATT, CDR2 SNEGSKA (reference sequence). This CDR3 is built from 13 residues. The donors, aged about 6 to 100, were healthy Caucasians from Russia. In each sample, at least 6.5 million PBMCs were isolated.

The chain links TRBV20-1 to TRBJ2-4; D is ambiguous. The receptor comes from a man older than 75 in good health. The sequencing sample was made of blood. CDR3 sequence reads: CSASYLASGEQYF. For the CDR3, the DNA is TGCAGTGCTTCGTACCTGGCTTCGGGTGAGCAGTACTTC.